The clone carrying this T cell receptor beta chain occurred a few times. Its cognate antigen is unknown. The sample is drawn from a study of cytomegalovirus exposure and HLA in healthy donors. Findings and limits, study-wide: Highly shared variants forming one cluster were likely a sequencing artifact. Some V segments (TRBV6-2 and TRBV6-3 among them) were excluded as indistinguishable.

V was trimmed by 5 bases and J by 1 base, leaving 8 bases between them. Germline-derived CDR1 and CDR2 are SGHTA and FQGTGA. The CDR3 length is 13 residues. The PCR ran on 60 Vbeta and 13 Jbeta primers. Assay: immunoSEQ multiplex PCR; the TCRdb copy retains only in-frame clones and omits some. This repertoire shows about 160,000 clones, around four fifths found once; its top ten account for about 10%. The rearrangement links TRBV7-3 to TRBJ2-5, with D perhaps TRBD2 (6 bases). Sequenced material: PBMCs. The sequence came from a man aged 50 or older in good health and CMV-seropositive. The CDR3 loop is CASSRDFQETQYF. The CDR3 nucleotides are TGTGCCAGCAGCCGGGACTTCCAAGAGACCCAGTACTTC.